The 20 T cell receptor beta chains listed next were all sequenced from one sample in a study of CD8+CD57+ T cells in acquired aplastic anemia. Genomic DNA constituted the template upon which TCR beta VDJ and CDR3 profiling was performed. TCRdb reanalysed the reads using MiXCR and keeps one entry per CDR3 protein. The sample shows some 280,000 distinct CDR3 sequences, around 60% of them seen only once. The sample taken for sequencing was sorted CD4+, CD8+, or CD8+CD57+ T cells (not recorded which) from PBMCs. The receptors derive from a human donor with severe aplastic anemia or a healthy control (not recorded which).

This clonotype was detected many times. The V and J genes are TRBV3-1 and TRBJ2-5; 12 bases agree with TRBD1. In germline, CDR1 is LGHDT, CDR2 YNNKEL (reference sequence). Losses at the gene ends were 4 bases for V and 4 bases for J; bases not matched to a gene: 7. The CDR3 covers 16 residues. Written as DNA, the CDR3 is TGTGCCAGCAGCCTCTGGGACAGGGGGCGTAGAGAGACCCAGTACTTC. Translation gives CASSLWDRGRRETQYF.

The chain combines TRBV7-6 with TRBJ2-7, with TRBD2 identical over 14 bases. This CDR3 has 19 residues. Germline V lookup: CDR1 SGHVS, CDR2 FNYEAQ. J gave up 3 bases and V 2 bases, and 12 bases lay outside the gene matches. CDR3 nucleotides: TGTGCCAGCAGCTTAACGGGACTAGCGGGGGCCCTTACCCGCTACGAGCAGTACTTC. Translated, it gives CASSLTGLAGALTRYEQYF.

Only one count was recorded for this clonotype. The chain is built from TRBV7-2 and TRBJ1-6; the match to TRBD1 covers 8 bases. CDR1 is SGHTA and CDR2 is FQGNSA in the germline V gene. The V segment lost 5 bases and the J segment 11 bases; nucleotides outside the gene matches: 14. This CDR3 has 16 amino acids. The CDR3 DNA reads TGTGCCAGCAGCCCCCTCAGAAGACAGGGGAAGGCACCCCTCCACTTT. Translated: CASSPLRRQGKAPLHF.

The chain's CDR3 is CSARGGDTQYF. CDR3 nucleotide sequence: TGCAGTGCTAGGGGGGGGGATACGCAGTATTTT. This chain connects TRBV20-1 to TRBJ2-3, with TRBD2 matching 7 bases. J gave up 6 bases and V 3 bases, and 0 bases lay outside the gene matches. The CDR3 is 11 amino acids. Germline V gene lookup returns CDR1 DFQATT and CDR2 SNEGSKA (reference sequence).

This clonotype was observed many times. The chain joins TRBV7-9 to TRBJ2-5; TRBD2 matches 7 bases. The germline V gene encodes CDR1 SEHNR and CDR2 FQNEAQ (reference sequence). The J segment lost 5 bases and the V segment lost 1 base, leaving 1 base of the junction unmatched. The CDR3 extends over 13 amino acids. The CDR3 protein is CASSLVGRETQYF. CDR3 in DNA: TGTGCCAGCAGCTTAGTCGGGAGGGAGACCCAGTACTTC.

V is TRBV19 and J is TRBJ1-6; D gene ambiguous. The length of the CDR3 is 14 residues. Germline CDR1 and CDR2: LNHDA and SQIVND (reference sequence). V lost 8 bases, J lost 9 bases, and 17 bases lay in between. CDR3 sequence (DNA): TGTGCCAGTGGCGTGGGGAACTCGGCTTCACCCCTCCACTTT. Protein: CASGVGNSASPLHF.

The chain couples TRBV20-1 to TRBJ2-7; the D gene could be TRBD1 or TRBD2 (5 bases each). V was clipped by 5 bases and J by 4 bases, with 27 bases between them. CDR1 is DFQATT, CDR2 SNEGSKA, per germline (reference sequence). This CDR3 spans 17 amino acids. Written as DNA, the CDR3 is TGCAGTGCTCGTACCTCCTGGGTAGGGACGGAAGTTTACGAGCAGTACTTC. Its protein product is CSARTSWVGTEVYEQYF.

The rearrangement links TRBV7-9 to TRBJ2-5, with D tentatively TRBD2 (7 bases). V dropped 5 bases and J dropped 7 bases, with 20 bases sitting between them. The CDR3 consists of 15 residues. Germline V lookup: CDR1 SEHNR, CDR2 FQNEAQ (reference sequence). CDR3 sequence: CASSLKGGGDGTQYF. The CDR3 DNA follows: TGTGCCAGCAGCCTCAAGGGAGGGGGTGATGGGACCCAGTACTTC.

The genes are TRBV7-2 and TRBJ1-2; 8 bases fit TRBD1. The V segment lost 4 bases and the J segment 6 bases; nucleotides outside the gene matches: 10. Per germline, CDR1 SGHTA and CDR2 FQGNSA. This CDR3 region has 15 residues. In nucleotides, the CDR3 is TGTGCCAGCAGCTCCAGACAGGGGAGGACCCATGGCTACACCTTC. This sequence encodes CASSSRQGRTHGYTF.

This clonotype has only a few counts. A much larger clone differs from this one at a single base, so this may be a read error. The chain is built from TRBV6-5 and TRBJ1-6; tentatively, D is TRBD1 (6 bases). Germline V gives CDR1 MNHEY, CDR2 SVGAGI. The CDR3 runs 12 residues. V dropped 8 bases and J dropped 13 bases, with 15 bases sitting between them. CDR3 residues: CASGLQGGPLHF. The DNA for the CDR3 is TGTGCCAGCGGCTTACAGGGTGGTCCCCTCCACTTT.

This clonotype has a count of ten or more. CDR3 region: CASGLAVSGNTIYF. DNA of the CDR3: TGTGCTAGTGGTTTGGCTGTTTCTGGAAACACCATATATTTT. The V and J genes are TRBV12-5 and TRBJ1-3; D is unclear. Germline values: CDR1 LGHNT, CDR2 FRNRAP. V was pared by 1 base and J by 1 base, with 5 bases between. The CDR3 runs 14 residues.

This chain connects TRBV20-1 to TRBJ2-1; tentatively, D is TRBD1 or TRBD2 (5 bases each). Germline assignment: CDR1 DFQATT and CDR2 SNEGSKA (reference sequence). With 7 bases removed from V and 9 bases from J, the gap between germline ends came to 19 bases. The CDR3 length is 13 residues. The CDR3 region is CSVLRDPDSEQFF. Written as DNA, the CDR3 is TGCAGTGTACTCCGGGACCCCGACAGTGAGCAGTTCTTC.

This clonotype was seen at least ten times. CDR3 bases: TGTGCCATCAGTCGAGACGGAGATACGCAGTATTTT. Translation gives CAISRDGDTQYF. The chain combines TRBV10-3 with TRBJ2-3; D gene ambiguous. V gave up 5 bases and J gave up 5 bases, with 8 bases separating them. From germline, CDR1 is ENHRY and CDR2 SYGVKD. The CDR3 spans 12 residues.

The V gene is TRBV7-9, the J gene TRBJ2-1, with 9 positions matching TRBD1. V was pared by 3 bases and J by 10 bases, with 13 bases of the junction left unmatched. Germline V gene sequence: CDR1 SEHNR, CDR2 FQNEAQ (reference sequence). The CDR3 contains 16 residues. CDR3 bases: TGTGCCAGCAGCTTCCAAACAGGGGGCTTTGGCAACGAGCAGTTCTTC. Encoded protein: CASSFQTGGFGNEQFF.

The CDR3 sequence is CAIPGSGEAFF. The DNA of the CDR3 is TGTGCCATCCCGGGGAGCGGTGAAGCTTTCTTT. V usage is TRBV7-9 and J usage is TRBJ1-1; D uncertain. The CDR3 has 11 residues. Trimming pared 10 bases from V and 7 bases from J, leaving 13 bases between. CDR1 is SEHNR and CDR2 is FQNEAQ in the germline V gene (reference sequence).

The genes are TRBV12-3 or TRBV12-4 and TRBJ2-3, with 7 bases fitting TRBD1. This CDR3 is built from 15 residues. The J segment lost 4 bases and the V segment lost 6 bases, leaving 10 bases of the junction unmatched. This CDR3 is CASSPLGQASDTQYF. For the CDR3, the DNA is TGTGCCAGCAGCCCTCTCGGACAGGCATCAGATACGCAGTATTTT.

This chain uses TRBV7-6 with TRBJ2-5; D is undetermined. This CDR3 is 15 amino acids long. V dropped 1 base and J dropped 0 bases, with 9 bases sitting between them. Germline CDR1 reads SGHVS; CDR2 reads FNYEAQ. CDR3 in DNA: TGTGCCAGCAGCTTAGTGCAGGCGTACCAAGAGACCCAGTACTTC. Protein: CASSLVQAYQETQYF.

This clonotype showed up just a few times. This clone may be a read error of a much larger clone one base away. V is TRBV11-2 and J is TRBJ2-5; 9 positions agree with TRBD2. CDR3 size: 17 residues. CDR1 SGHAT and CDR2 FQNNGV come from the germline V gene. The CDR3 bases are TGTGCCAGCAGCTTTCGTCTCGGACTAGCGCTTGAAGAGGCCCAGTACTTC. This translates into CASSFRLGLALEEAQYF.

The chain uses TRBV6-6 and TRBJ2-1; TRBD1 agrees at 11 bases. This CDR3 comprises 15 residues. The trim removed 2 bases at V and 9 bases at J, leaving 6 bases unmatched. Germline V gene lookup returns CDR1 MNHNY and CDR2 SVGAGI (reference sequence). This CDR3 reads CASSYGTGGDSEQFF. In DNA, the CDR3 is TGTGCCAGCAGTTACGGGACAGGGGGGGATAGTGAGCAGTTCTTC.

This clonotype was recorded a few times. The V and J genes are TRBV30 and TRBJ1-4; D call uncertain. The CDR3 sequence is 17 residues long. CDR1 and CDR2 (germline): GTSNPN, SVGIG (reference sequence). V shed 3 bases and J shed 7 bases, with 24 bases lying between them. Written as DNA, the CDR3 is TGTGCCTGGAGAATAAACCAATTTGAGGGAACCAGTGAAAAACTGTTTTTT. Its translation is CAWRINQFEGTSEKLFF.